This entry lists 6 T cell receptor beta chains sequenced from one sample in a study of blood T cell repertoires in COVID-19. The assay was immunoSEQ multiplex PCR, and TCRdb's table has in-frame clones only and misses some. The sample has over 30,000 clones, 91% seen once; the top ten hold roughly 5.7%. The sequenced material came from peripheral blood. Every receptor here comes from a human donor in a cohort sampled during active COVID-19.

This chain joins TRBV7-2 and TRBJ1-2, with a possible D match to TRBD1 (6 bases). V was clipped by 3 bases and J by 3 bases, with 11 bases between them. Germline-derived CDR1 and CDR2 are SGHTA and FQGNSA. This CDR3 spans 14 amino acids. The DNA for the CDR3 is TGTGCCAGCAGCTTTAACAGGGTCGACTATGGCTACACCTTC. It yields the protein CASSFNRVDYGYTF. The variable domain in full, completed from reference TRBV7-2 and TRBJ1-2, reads GAGVSQSPSNKVTEKGKDVELRCDPISGHTALYWYRQSLGQGLEFLIYFQGNSAPDKSGLPSDRFSAERTGGSVSTLTIQRTQQEDSAVYLCASSFNRVDYGYTFGSGTRLTVV.

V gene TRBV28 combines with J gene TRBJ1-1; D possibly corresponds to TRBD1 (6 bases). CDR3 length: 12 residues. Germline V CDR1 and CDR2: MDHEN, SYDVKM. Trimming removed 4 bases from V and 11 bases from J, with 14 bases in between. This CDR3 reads CASSSNRVYAFF. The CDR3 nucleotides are TGTGCCAGCAGTTCGAACAGGGTGTATGCTTTCTTT.

The DNA for the CDR3 is TGTGCCAGCAGCTTCACAAGCGGGGCTAACACCGGGGAGCTGTTTTTT. This translates into CASSFTSGANTGELFF. The rearrangement joins TRBV11-2 to TRBJ2-2, with 7 bases aligning to TRBD2. The CDR3 contains 16 residues. Germline V gene lookup returns CDR1 SGHAT and CDR2 FQNNGV. The junction had 6 bases not matched to a gene; V was cut back by 3 bases and J by 2 bases.

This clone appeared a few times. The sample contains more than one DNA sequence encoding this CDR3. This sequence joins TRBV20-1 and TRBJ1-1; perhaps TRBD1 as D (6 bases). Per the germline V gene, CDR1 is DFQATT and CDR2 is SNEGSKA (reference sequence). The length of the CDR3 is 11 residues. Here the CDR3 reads CGGEGGAEAFF. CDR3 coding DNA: TGCGGGGGGGAGGGGGGGGCTGAAGCTTTCTTT.

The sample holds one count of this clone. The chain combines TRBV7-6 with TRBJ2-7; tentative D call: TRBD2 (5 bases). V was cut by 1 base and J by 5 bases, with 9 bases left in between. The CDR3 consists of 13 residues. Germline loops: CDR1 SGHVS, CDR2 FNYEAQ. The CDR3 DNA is TGTGCCAGCAGCTTAGTTGAGGGAAACGAGCAGTACGTC. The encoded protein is CASSLVEGNEQYV.

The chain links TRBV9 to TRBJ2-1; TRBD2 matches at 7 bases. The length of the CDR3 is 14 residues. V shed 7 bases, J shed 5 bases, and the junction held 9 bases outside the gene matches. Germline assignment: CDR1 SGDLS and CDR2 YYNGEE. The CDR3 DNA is TGTGCCAGCGGGGGGAGGGCCGCTCACAATGAGCAGTTCTTC. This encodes CASGGRAAHNEQFF.